This TCR beta chain derives from a study of T-cell reconstitution after alpha-beta-depleted transplantation in children. Study results and limitations: Elevated TCRbeta diversity at day 60 was traced, in some patients, to surviving recipient T cells and thymic progenitors. The origin of alpha-beta T cells about two months after transplant was reportedly several hundred expanded graft clones.

There are many counts of this clonotype. Its antigen is unknown. Using unique molecular identifiers, the investigators prepared the TCRbeta library. In TCRdb, the PCR reads were re-called with MiXCR into one record per CDR3 protein. The sample has about 200,000 distinct CDR3 sequences; 5.5% to 7% are singletons. CDR3 length: 15 amino acids. Germline-derived CDR1 and CDR2 are MGHDK and SYGVNS. Trimming left V 3 bases short and J 1 base short, with 12 bases between. The sequencing used PBMCs, collected before TCRalphabeta/CD19-depleted stem cell transplant. This clonotype was sampled from a girl under three years old with combined immunodeficiency, due to receive a stem cell transplant. The chain combines TRBV25-1 with TRBJ1-1; D is ambiguous. In DNA form, the CDR3 reads TGTGCCAGCAGTGACTGGGTAGGGTCGAACACTGAAGCTTTCTTT. Encoded protein: CASSDWVGSNTEAFF.